The T cell receptor beta chain described here comes from a study of T cells in Graves' hyperthyroidism and ophthalmopathy. Regarding the study as a whole: Onset of ophthalmopathy came a median about 6.5 months after the model predicted it.

This clonotype was found many times. Its antigen is currently unknown. Uncontrolled infection, other autoimmune disease, pregnancy or lactation excluded patients. It was at first hyperthyroidism diagnosis, before any ophthalmopathy symptoms, that the blood sample was taken. TCR beta CDR3 regions were amplified from RNA. HTBI primers drove first-round RT-PCR of the TCR CDR3. One entry per CDR3 protein, called by TCRdb with MiXCR from the multiplex PCR reads. Of under 300,000 distinct CDR3 sequences listed, approximately 14% are singletons. CDR1 and CDR2 from the germline V gene are PRHDT and FYEKMQ (reference sequence). This CDR3 region has 15 residues. V was pared by 4 bases and J by 1 base, with 3 bases of the junction left unmatched.

The rearrangement joins TRBV13 to TRBJ2-2, with TRBD1 matching over 7 bases. This receptor was obtained from a woman aged 50 to 60 with Graves' hyperthyroidism that later progressed to Graves' ophthalmopathy. Sequences were obtained from blood. The CDR3 DNA reads TGTGCCAGCAGCTCCGGACAGGAGAACACCGGGGAGCTGTTTTTT. This sequence encodes CASSSGQENTGELFF.